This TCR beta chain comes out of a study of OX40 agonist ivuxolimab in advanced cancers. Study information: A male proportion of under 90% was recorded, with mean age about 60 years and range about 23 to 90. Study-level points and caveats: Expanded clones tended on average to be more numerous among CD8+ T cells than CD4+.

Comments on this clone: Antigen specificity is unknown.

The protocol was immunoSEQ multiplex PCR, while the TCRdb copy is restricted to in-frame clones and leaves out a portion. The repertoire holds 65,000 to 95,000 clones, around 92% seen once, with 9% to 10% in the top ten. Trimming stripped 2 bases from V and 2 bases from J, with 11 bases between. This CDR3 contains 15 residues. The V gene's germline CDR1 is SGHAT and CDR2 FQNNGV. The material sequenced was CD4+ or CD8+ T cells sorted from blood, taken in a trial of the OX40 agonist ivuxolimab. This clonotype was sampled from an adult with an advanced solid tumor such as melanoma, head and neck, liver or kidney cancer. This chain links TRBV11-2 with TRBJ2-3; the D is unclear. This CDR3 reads CASSLQPTNTDTQYF. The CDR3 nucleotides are TGTGCCAGCAGCTTACAGCCGACGAACACAGATACGCAGTATTTT.